The entry below gives a single T cell receptor (beta chain) sequence along with its context. This entry belongs to a study of identical twins. In TCRdb, the 5' RACE reads were re-called with MiXCR into one record per CDR3 protein. The table includes 250,000 or so distinct CDR3 sequences, approximately 7.3% detected once. Per the germline V gene, CDR1 is KGHDR and CDR2 is SFDVKD. The CDR3 covers 13 residues. Trimming removed 4 bases at V and 4 bases at J, with 9 bases between. The same data also went into a second study, on yellow fever vaccine responses in identical twins.

This clonotype originated in a woman between 18 and 29 years old in good health. The material sequenced was CD8+ T cells sorted from blood. The chain employs TRBV24-1 and TRBJ1-1; unclear D gene. The CDR3 reads CATSEGGFTEAFF. The CDR3 coding sequence is TGTGCCACCAGTGAGGGAGGGTTCACTGAAGCTTTCTTT.